This record looks at one T cell receptor beta chain sequence and its context. The method was immunoSEQ multiplex PCR; TCRdb's version includes in-frame clones alone and lacks a portion of them. The sample yields approximately 50,000 clones, more than 60% seen once. The data belong to a study of T cell responses to AZD1222 COVID-19 vaccine. CDR1 is MNHEY, CDR2 SVGAGI, per germline. The CDR3 runs 16 residues. Trimming pared 0 bases from V and 7 bases from J, leaving 15 bases between. The sequencing used peripheral blood, collected on day 0 of AZD1222 vaccination. This receptor was identified in an adult in good health. The chain couples TRBV6-5 to TRBJ1-4; D gene uncertain. CDR3 nucleotides: TGTGCCAGCAGTTACTCCAACCAGGCGCGTGGTGAAAAACTGTTTTTT. This sequence encodes CASSYSNQARGEKLFF.